This entry describes one TCR beta chain. The V gene's germline CDR1 is SNHLY and CDR2 FYNNEI. The CDR3 covers 16 residues. Trimming removed 10 bases from V and 5 bases from J, with 26 bases in between. The sample belongs to a study of regulatory T cells in long-lasting Graves disease. The authors built TCR beta libraries using iRepertoire HTBI primers and Arm-PCR of CDR3 regions. A single record per CDR3 protein comes from TCRdb applying MiXCR to the multiplex PCR reads. This table holds fewer than 400,000 distinct CDR3 sequences, roughly 20% found once. The time point is: persistent/refractory GD, antithyroid drugs over 5 years with positive TRAb. Making the TCR library involved RNA that had been extracted from PBMCs.

The specimen comprised peripheral blood mononuclear cells (PBMCs), sampled when the disease was refractory, from a patient treated with antithyroid drugs. The chain carries TRBV2 and TRBJ1-2; D not resolved. This receptor was taken from a female donor with Graves disease. CDR3 loop: CATSRDRFRRYYGYTF. DNA of the CDR3: TGTGCCACCAGCAGAGATAGGTTCCGCCGATATTATGGCTACACCTTC.